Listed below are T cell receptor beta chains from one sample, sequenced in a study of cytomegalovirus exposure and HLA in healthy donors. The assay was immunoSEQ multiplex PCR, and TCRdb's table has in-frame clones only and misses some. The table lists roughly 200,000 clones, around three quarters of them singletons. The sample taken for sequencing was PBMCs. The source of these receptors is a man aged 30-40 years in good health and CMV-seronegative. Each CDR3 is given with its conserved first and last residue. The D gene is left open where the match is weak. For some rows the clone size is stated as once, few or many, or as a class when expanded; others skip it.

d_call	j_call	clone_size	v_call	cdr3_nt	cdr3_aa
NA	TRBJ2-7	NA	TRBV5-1	TGCGCCAGCAGCTTTGCGGGGGCCGAGCAGTACTTC	CASSFAGAEQYF
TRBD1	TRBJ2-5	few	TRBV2	TGTGCCAGCAGGATGGACAGGGCAGAGACCCAGTACTTC	CASRMDRAETQYF
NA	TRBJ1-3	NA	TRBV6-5	TGTGCCAGCAGTAGGGACACCGGCTCTGGAAACACCATATATTTT	CASSRDTGSGNTIYF
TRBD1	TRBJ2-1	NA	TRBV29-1	TGCAGCGTCGACCCGGGACAGGGATTGAGGCCTATTAATGAGCAGTTCTTC	CSVDPGQGLRPINEQFF
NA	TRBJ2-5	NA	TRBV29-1	TGCAGCGTTGAACTTGCGGAGACCCAGTACTTC	CSVELAETQYF
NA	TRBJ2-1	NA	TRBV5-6	TGTGCCAGCAGCCAGTCAGGGCGGGACCCCCACAATGAGCAGTTCTTC	CASSQSGRDPHNEQFF
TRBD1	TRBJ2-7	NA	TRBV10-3	TGTGCCACGCTAGAAGCGTGGGACAGCGCTGGTGAGCAGTACTTC	CATLEAWDSAGEQYF
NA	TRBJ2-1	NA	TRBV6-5	TGTGCCAGCAGTTATCTAGAGGGGAGGAATGAGCAGTTCTTC	CASSYLEGRNEQFF
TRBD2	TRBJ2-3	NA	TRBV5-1	TGCGCCAGCAGCTTCCCGTTGGTTAGCGGGAGCGCAGATACGCAGTATTTT	CASSFPLVSGSADTQYF
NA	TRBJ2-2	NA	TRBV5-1	TGCGCCAGCAGCCCGAACGCGGGAACCAACACCGGGGAGCTGTTTTTT	CASSPNAGTNTGELFF
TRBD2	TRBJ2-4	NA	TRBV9	TGTGCCAGCAGCGCCGGACTAGCGGGACAAAACATTCAGTACTTC	CASSAGLAGQNIQYF
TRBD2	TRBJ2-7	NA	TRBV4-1	TGCGCCAGCAGCCAAGAGGGACTAGCGGCCTACGAGCAGTACTTC	CASSQEGLAAYEQYF
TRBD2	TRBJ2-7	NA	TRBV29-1	TGCAGCGTCGGGCGGGGGGAATACGAGCAGTACTTC	CSVGRGEYEQYF
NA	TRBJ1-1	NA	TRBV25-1	TGTGCCAGCAGTGAATATTTGGGGGGAGAGCGAACTGAAGCTTTCTTT	CASSEYLGGERTEAFF
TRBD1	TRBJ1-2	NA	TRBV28	TGTGCCAGCAGCCCTGATACGGACAGGCCCTATGGCTACACCTTC	CASSPDTDRPYGYTF
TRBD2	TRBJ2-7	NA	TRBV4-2	TGTGCCAGCAGCCAAAGGCTAGCGGGTATCTCATCCTACGAGCAGTACTTC	CASSQRLAGISSYEQYF
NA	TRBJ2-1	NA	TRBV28	TGTGCCAGCAGCCCTCGGGCGCGGGCGGTCTACAATGAGCAGTTCTTC	CASSPRARAVYNEQFF
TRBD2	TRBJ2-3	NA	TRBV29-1	TGCAGCGTTGAAGACCCTAGCGGGAGGGCCTGGGATACGCAGTATTTT	CSVEDPSGRAWDTQYF
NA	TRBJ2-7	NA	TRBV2	TGTGCCAGCAGTGATTTCTCCTCCTACGAGCAGTACTTC	CASSDFSSYEQYF
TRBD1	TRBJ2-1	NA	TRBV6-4	TGTGCCAGCAGTGAGGACAGGGCTTTTTACAATGAGCAGTTCTTC	CASSEDRAFYNEQFF
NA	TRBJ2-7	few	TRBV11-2	TGTGCCAGCAGCTTCAATAGCGGCTACGAGCAGTACTTC	CASSFNSGYEQYF
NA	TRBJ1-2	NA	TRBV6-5	TGTGCCAGCAGTTACTCCACGGACTATGGCTACACCTTC	CASSYSTDYGYTF
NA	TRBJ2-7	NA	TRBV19	TGTGCCAGTAGTATCGGGAGGGGGCGAATCTACGAGCAGTACTTC	CASSIGRGRIYEQYF
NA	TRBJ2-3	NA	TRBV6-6	TGTGCCAGCAGTTACCGGGTTGCGGATACGCAGTATTTT	CASSYRVADTQYF
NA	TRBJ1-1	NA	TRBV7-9	TGTTCCAGCACTGACTACGGCACTGAAGCTTTCTTT	CSSTDYGTEAFF
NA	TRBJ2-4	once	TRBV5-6	TGTGCCAGCAGCTCGATGGGCCAGGGTTTGTACTTC	CASSSMGQGLYF
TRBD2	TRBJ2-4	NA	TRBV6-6	TGTGCCAGCAGTTACGGGGGGACTAGCGGCAAAAACATTCAGTACTTC	CASSYGGTSGKNIQYF
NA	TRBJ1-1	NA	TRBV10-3	TGTGCCATCAGTGGAATCGGCGGGAACACTGAAGCTTTCTTT	CAISGIGGNTEAFF
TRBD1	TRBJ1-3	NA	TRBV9	TGTGCCAGCACCCCGATGCCGGGACAGGAGGGACCCTCTGGAAACACCATATATTTT	CASTPMPGQEGPSGNTIYF
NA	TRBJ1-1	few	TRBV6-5	TGTGCCAGCAGTTACTCGCCAGATAACACTGAAGCTTTCTTT	CASSYSPDNTEAFF
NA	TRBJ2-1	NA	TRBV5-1	TGCGCCAGCAGCTTGGTGAGCGGCTCCTACAATGAGCAGTTCTTC	CASSLVSGSYNEQFF
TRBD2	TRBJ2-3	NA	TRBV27	TGTGCCAGCAGTTTATTACGGGGGGGGACAGATACGCAGTATTTT	CASSLLRGGTDTQYF